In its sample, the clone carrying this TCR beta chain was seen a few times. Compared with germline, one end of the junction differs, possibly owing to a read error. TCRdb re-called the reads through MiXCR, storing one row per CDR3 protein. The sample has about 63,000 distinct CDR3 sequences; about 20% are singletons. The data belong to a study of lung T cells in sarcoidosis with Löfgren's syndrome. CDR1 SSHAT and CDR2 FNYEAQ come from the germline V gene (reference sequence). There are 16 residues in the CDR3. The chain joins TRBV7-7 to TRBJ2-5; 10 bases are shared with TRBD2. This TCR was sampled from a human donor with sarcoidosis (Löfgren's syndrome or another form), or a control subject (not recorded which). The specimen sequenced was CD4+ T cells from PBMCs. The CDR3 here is CASSRWTSGSQETQYF. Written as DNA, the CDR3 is TGTGCTAGCAGCCGATGGACTAGCGGTAGTCAAGAGACCCAGTACTTC.